What follows are 32 T cell receptor beta chains derived from one specimen sequenced in a study of CD8+ T cells in alopecia areata. As the sequencing template, cDNA was produced by extracting RNA and reverse transcribing it. The assay was immunoSEQ multiplex PCR, and TCRdb's table has in-frame clones only and misses some. The table records about 180,000 clones, 40% to 55% of them present only once. Treatment defined: oral pan-JAK inhibitor, 5-10 mg twice daily. This sample comprised CD8+ T cells sorted from blood, obtained at week 52, from a patient treated with tofacitinib. These receptors all stem from a human donor with alopecia areata.

CDR3: CASSQGLDGTNWEGYTF. The CDR3 DNA follows: TGCGCCAGCAGCCAAGGCCTAGACGGGACAAACTGGGAAGGCTACACCTTC. The V and J genes are TRBV4-3 and TRBJ1-2, with D possibly TRBD1 on 6 matching bases. The germline V and J ends were trimmed by 1 base and 8 bases, with 23 bases remaining between them. Germline V gene data show CDR1 as LGHNA and CDR2 as YSLEER. The length of the CDR3 is 17 residues.

The chain employs TRBV6-5 and TRBJ2-1; no clear D. This CDR3 comprises 11 residues. Per the germline V gene, CDR1 is MNHEY and CDR2 is SVGAGI. Trimming removed 4 bases from V and 7 bases from J, with 5 bases in between. The CDR3 region is CASSFINEQFF. CDR3 nucleotide sequence: TGTGCCAGCAGTTTCATAAATGAGCAGTTCTTC.

The rearrangement joins TRBV5-1 to TRBJ2-7; TRBD2 is a possible D gene (6 bases). Trimming took 2 bases from V and 3 from J, leaving 12 bases between them. Germline values: CDR1 SGHRS, CDR2 YFSETQ. The CDR3 covers 14 residues. CDR3 sequence (DNA): TGCGCCAGCAGCTTTGACGGAGGGAGCTACGAGCAGTACTTC. This translates into CASSFDGGSYEQYF.

The V gene is TRBV7-9, the J gene TRBJ2-7; 7 bases fit TRBD1. Germline trimming cut 3 bases from V and 9 bases from J; bases unmatched to any gene: 5. This CDR3 has 12 residues. Germline CDR1 is SEHNR and CDR2 is FQNEAQ (reference sequence). The CDR3 DNA sequence: TGTGCCAGCAGCTTCGACAGGGCCTGGCAGTACTTC. The encoded protein is CASSFDRAWQYF.

The gene calls are TRBV18 and TRBJ2-7, with D hard to call. The CDR3 contains 15 residues. The germline CDR1 and CDR2 sequences are KGHSH and LQKENI. V lost 0 bases to trimming and J lost 7 bases, with 16 bases between them. CDR3 sequence: CASSPPSQHFGEQYF. As DNA, the CDR3 is TGTGCCAGCTCACCACCGAGTCAGCACTTTGGGGAGCAGTACTTC.

The CDR3 sequence is CAWAGYSNYGYTF. The DNA for the CDR3 is TGTGCCTGGGCAGGATATTCTAACTATGGCTACACCTTC. The V gene is TRBV30, the J gene TRBJ1-2, with no clear D. CDR3 size: 13 residues. Germline loops: CDR1 GTSNPN, CDR2 SVGIG (reference sequence). Trimming removed 5 bases at V and 0 bases at J, with 10 bases between.

This clone came up many times. CDR3 DNA sequence: TGTGCCTCCGCGGTCCAATCTGGGGCCAACGTCCTGACTTTC. The encoded protein is CASAVQSGANVLTF. The chain joins TRBV5-6 to TRBJ2-6; no clear D gene. The CDR3 is 14 amino acids. CDR1 is SGHDT, CDR2 YYEEEE, per germline. V was cut by 10 bases and J by 1 base, with 12 bases left in between.

The chain employs TRBV2 and TRBJ1-5; D ambiguous. V lost 6 bases and J 6 bases, leaving 18 bases between the germline ends. The CDR3 length is 15 residues. CDR1 is SNHLY, CDR2 FYNNEI, per germline. CDR3 DNA sequence: TGTGCCAGCAGCCTTATTGTAATAGGAGGTCAGCCCCAGCATTTT. Residues: CASSLIVIGGQPQHF.

This sequence joins TRBV29-1 and TRBJ1-4, with 8 bases matching TRBD1. The CDR3 sequence is 13 residues long. Germline V lookup: CDR1 SQVTM, CDR2 ANQGSEA. With 7 bases clipped from V and 3 bases from J, the junction kept 4 bases outside the gene matches. CDR3 nucleotide sequence: TGCAGCGGACAGGGGATTGCTAATGAAAAACTGTTTTTT. It specifies CSGQGIANEKLFF. Filled out from reference TRBV29-1 and TRBJ1-4, the complete variable domain reads SAVISQKPSRDICQRGTSLTIQCQVDSQVTMMFWYRQQPGQSLTLIATANQGSEATYESGFVIDKFPISRPNLTFSTLTVSNMSPEDSSIYLCSGQGIANEKLFFGSGTQLSVL.

Only a few counts were recorded for this clone. The chain uses TRBV11-2 and TRBJ2-2; D ambiguous. V lost 2 bases and J 1 base, leaving 2 bases between the germline ends. Germline CDR1 SGHAT, CDR2 FQNNGV. The CDR3 consists of 13 residues. DNA for the CDR3: TGTGCCAGCAGCTTACAGAACACCGGGGAGCTGTTTTTT. Translation: CASSLQNTGELFF. Combining the CDR3 with reference TRBV11-2 and TRBJ2-2 gives the whole variable domain EAGVAQSPRYKIIEKRQSVAFWCNPISGHATLYWYQQILGQGPKLLIQFQNNGVVDDSQLPKDRFSAERLKGVDSTLKIQPAKLEDSAVYLCASSLQNTGELFFGEGSRLTVL.

J is TRBJ2-1 and V is TRBV27, with D possibly being TRBD1 (6 bases). V lost 5 bases and J 7 bases, leaving 15 bases between the germline ends. This CDR3 is built from 14 residues. CDR1 and CDR2 (germline): MNHEY, SMNVEV (reference sequence). CDR3 coding DNA: TGTGCCAGCAGTACTATCACAGGGTTTAATGAGCAGTTCTTC. It specifies CASSTITGFNEQFF.

J is TRBJ1-1 and V is TRBV6-5, with 7 bases matching TRBD1. The V gene's germline CDR1 is MNHEY and CDR2 SVGAGI. This CDR3 contains 15 residues. V lost 6 bases and J lost 1; bases outside the gene matches: 8. The CDR3 loop is CASRSTGARNTEAFF. CDR3 nucleotide sequence: TGTGCCAGCAGGTCTACAGGGGCAAGGAACACTGAAGCTTTCTTT.

This clone came up a few times. This sequence may be a read error, since a much larger clone differs from it by one base. The chain joins TRBV7-3 to TRBJ1-1; TRBD1 matches 7 bases. Trimming removed 3 bases from V and 0 bases from J; junction bases left unmatched: 1. The germline V gene has CDR1 SGHTA and CDR2 FQGTGA. This CDR3 has 14 residues. In DNA form, the CDR3 reads TGTGCCAGCAGCTTGGGACAGTTGAACACTGAAGCTTTCTTT. Translation gives CASSLGQLNTEAFF.

This chain uses TRBV30 with TRBJ1-1, with D unclear. The CDR3 totals 14 residues. V lost 0 bases and J 2 bases, leaving 10 bases between the germline ends. Germline V gene lookup returns CDR1 GTSNPN and CDR2 SVGIG (reference sequence). CDR3 region: CAWSVLGLNTEAFF. CDR3 nucleotide sequence: TGTGCCTGGAGTGTACTGGGTCTTAACACTGAAGCTTTCTTT.

V usage is TRBV5-4 and J usage is TRBJ2-6; D unclear. CDR1 is SGHNT, CDR2 YYREEE, per germline (reference sequence). V was cut by 7 bases and J by 1 base, with 3 bases left in between. The CDR3 runs to 12 residues. In DNA, the CDR3 is TGTGCCAGCGGATCTGGGGCCAACGTCCTGACTTTC. Translated, it gives CASGSGANVLTF.

In its sample, this clone was seen a few times. The chain links TRBV4-2 to TRBJ2-1, with 9 bases fitting TRBD2. The V gene end was trimmed by 1 base and the J gene end by 10 bases; junction bases not matched to a gene: 8. Germline V CDR1 and CDR2: LGHNA, YNFKEQ. The CDR3 is made up of 15 amino acids. The CDR3 spells CASSQASGESGEQFF. The CDR3 nucleotides read TGTGCCAGCAGCCAAGCTAGCGGGGAGAGCGGGGAGCAGTTCTTC.

For this clone: A read error may account for a junction end that differs from germline. V usage is TRBV6-5 and J usage is TRBJ2-1; D is undetermined. CDR1 MNHEY and CDR2 SVGAGI come from the germline V gene. CDR3 size: 12 residues. DNA of the CDR3: TGTGCCAGCAGTTACTCCTCCAATGAGCAGTTCTTC. This gives the protein CASSYSSNEQFF.

This rearrangement joins TRBV28 to TRBJ2-3; D not resolved. The germline CDR1 and CDR2 sequences are MDHEN and SYDVKM. CDR3 length: 15 residues. V lost 8 bases to trimming and J lost 1 base, with 16 bases between them. CDR3 nucleotide sequence: TGTGCCAGCTTTTCCCCGTTAGGAGGCACAGATACGCAGTATTTT. Amino acid sequence: CASFSPLGGTDTQYF. The full variable domain, completed using reference TRBV28 and TRBJ2-3, is DVKVTQSSRYLVKRTGEKVFLECVQDMDHENMFWYRQDPGLGLRLIYFSYDVKMKEKGDIPEGYSVSREKKERFSLILESASTNQTSMYLCASFSPLGGTDTQYFGPGTRLTVL.

This chain links TRBV5-6 with TRBJ2-1; D is uncertain. There are 14 residues in the CDR3. The V and J ends lost 4 bases and 7 bases respectively, with 15 bases between them. CDR1 is SGHDT, CDR2 YYEEEE, per germline. CDR3 nucleotide sequence: TGTGCCAGCAGCCTGCCGGGTATTGGGAATGAGCAGTTCTTC. Translation gives CASSLPGIGNEQFF.

This clone was observed a handful of times. The V call is TRBV6-5, the J call TRBJ1-5; 7 bases map to TRBD1. CDR1 and CDR2 (germline): MNHEY, SVGAGI. The junction had 5 bases not matched to a gene; V was cut back by 6 bases and J by 3 bases. CDR3 size: 14 residues. CDR3 sequence reads: CASSPGGVNQPQHF. The CDR3 DNA is TGTGCCAGCAGCCCAGGGGGAGTCAATCAGCCCCAGCATTTT.

The J gene is TRBJ1-1, the V gene TRBV27; D not certain. Germline V gene data show CDR1 as MNHEY and CDR2 as SMNVEV (reference sequence). The CDR3 is 14 residues long. Trimming took 5 bases from V and 1 from J, leaving 11 bases between them. Written as DNA, the CDR3 is TGTGCCAGCAGTCGGCTCTCGGGGAACACTGAAGCTTTCTTT. Translation gives CASSRLSGNTEAFF.

The V call is TRBV5-1, the J call TRBJ2-7; 7 bases agree with TRBD1. Losses at the gene ends were 2 bases for V and 0 bases for J; bases not matched to a gene: 5. The V gene's germline CDR1 is SGHRS and CDR2 YFSETQ. The CDR3 spans 15 residues. The CDR3 protein is CASSFWDSSSYEQYF. For the CDR3, the DNA is TGCGCCAGCAGCTTCTGGGACAGCAGCTCCTACGAGCAGTACTTC.

The chain couples TRBV7-6 to TRBJ1-2; D not resolved. V dropped 3 bases and J dropped 4 bases, with 9 bases sitting between them. The germline V gene has CDR1 SGHVS and CDR2 FNYEAQ. The CDR3 has 13 residues. CDR3 coding DNA: TGTGCCAGCAGCTTGAACGGACTCTATGGCTACACCTTC. Protein sequence: CASSLNGLYGYTF.

This chain connects TRBV6-1 to TRBJ2-1; no firm D call. Germline CDR1 is MNHNS and CDR2 is SASEGT. V was shortened by 6 bases and J by 0 bases, with 18 bases between the two germline ends. The CDR3 contains 17 residues. The CDR3 bases are TGTGCCAGCAGCGAAACTCTAATTTGGGGCTCCTACAATGAGCAGTTCTTC. Its translation is CASSETLIWGSYNEQFF.

The chain has TRBV2 and TRBJ1-5; 8 positions match TRBD1. CDR1 and CDR2 (germline): SNHLY, FYNNEI. This CDR3 region has 14 residues. Trimming cost V 4 bases and J 4 bases; bases outside gene matches: 3. CDR3 in amino acids: CASSVTGENQPQHF. The CDR3 DNA follows: TGTGCCAGCAGTGTGACAGGGGAGAATCAGCCCCAGCATTTT.

This clone was observed a handful of times. The V gene is TRBV6-5, the J gene TRBJ1-5; no definite D call. The V end was cut by 0 bases, the J end by 3 bases, with 3 bases between. The CDR3 has 13 residues. CDR1 and CDR2 from the germline V gene are MNHEY and SVGAGI. CDR3 in amino acids: CASSYSVNQPQHF. CDR3 in DNA: TGTGCCAGCAGTTACTCGGTCAATCAGCCCCAGCATTTT.

This clone was seen a handful of times. The rearrangement joins TRBV7-9 to TRBJ2-4; 13 bases align to TRBD2. The CDR3 extends over 15 amino acids. V lost 5 bases to trimming and J lost 5 bases; unmatched junction nucleotides: 3. The germline V gene encodes CDR1 SEHNR and CDR2 FQNEAQ (reference sequence). CDR3 nucleotide sequence: TGTGCCAGCAGCAAGACTAGCGGGGGGCAAAACATTCAGTACTTC. Translating it yields CASSKTSGGQNIQYF.

This chain joins TRBV30 and TRBJ2-4, with D possibly matching TRBD1 (6 bases). The CDR3 has 14 residues. V lost 2 bases to trimming and J lost 13 bases, with 21 bases between them. Germline loops: CDR1 GTSNPN, CDR2 SVGIG (reference sequence). The CDR3 region is CAWSQGSPGLIQYF. The CDR3 coding sequence is TGTGCCTGGAGTCAGGGGTCGCCAGGTCTTATACAGTACTTC. Full variable domain (missing parts from reference TRBV30 and TRBJ2-4): SQTIHQWPATLVQPVGSPLSLECTVEGTSNPNLYWYRQAAGRGLQLLFYSVGIGQISSEVPQNLSASRPQDRQFILSSKKLLLSDSGFYLCAWSQGSPGLIQYFGAGTRLSVL.

This sequence joins TRBV10-2 and TRBJ2-7; D gene unclear. Trimming removed 6 bases from V and 3 bases from J, with 9 bases in between. The CDR3 contains 12 residues. CDR1 is WSHSY and CDR2 is SAAADI in the germline V gene. CDR3 nucleotides: TGCGCCAGCAGCACCACATTCTACGAGCAGTACTTC. The encoded protein is CASSTTFYEQYF.

Regarding this clone: The same CDR3 also results from other DNA sequences found in this sample. The chain recombines TRBV6-5 with TRBJ2-7, with D hard to call. CDR1 is MNHEY, CDR2 SVGAGI, per germline. This CDR3 has 13 amino acids. Trimming removed 2 bases from V and 0 bases from J, with 5 bases in between. The CDR3 DNA is TGTGCCAGCAGTTACGTGGGCTCCTACGAGCAGTACTTC. This gives the protein CASSYVGSYEQYF.

This clone occurred once. This sequence joins TRBV5-4 and TRBJ1-2; D remains unclear. In germline, CDR1 is SGHNT, CDR2 YYREEE (reference sequence). CDR3 length: 11 amino acids. Trimming pared 9 bases from V and 4 bases from J, leaving 10 bases between. CDR3 DNA: TGTGCCACTCAGGAGCCCTATGGCTACACCTTC. Translation gives CATQEPYGYTF.

The chain employs TRBV6-1 and TRBJ1-1; TRBD1 might be the D (5 bases). With 7 bases removed from V and 4 bases from J, the gap between germline ends came to 10 bases. The length of the CDR3 is 12 residues. Germline CDR1 is MNHNS and CDR2 is SASEGT. Here the CDR3 DNA reads TGTGCCAGCAATTGGGACGGCACTGAAGCTTTCTTT. The encoded protein is CASNWDGTEAFF.